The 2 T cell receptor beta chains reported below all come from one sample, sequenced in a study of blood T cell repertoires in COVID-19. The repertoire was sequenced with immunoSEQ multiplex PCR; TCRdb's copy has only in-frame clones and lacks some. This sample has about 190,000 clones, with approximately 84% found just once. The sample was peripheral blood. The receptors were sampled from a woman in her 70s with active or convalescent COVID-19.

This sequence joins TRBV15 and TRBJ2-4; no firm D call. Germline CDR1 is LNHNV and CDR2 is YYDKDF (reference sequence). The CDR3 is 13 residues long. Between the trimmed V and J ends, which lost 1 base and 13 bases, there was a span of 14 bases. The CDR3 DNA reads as TGTGCCACCAGCAGAGGACTCGGCATTGGGCAGTACTTC. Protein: CATSRGLGIGQYF.

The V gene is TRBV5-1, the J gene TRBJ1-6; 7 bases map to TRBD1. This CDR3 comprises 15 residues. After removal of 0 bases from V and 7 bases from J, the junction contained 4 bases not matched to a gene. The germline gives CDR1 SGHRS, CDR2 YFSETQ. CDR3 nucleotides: TGCGCCAGCAGCTTGGGACAGGGAAACAATTCACCCCTCCACTTT. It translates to CASSLGQGNNSPLHF.